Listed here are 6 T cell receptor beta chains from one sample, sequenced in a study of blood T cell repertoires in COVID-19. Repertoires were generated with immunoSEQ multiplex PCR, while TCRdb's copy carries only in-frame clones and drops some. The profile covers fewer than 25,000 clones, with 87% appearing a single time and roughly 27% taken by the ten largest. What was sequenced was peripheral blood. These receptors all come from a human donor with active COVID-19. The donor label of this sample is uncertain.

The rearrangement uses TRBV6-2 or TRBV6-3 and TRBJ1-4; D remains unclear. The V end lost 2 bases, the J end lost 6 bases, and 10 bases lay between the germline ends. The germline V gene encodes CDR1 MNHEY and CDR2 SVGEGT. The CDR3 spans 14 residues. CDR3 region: CASSYPGWDEKLFF. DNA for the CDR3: TGTGCCAGCAGTTACCCAGGTTGGGATGAAAAACTGTTTTTT.

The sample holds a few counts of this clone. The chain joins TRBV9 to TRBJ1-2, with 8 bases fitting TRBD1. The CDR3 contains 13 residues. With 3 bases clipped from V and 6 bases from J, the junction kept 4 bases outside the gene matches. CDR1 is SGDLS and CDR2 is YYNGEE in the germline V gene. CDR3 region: CASSGRTGNGYTF. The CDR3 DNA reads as TGTGCCAGCAGCGGTAGGACAGGGAATGGCTACACCTTC.

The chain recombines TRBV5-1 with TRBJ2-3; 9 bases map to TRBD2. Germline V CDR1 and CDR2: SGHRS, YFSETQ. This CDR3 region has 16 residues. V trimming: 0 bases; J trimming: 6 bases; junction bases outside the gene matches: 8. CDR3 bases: TGCGCCAGCAGCTTGGTAGCTAGCGGGGCTGTGGATACGCAGTATTTT. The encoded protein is CASSLVASGAVDTQYF. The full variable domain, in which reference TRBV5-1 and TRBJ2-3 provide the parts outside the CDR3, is KAGVTQTPRYLIKTRGQQVTLSCSPISGHRSVSWYQQTPGQGLQFLFEYFSETQRNKGNFPGRFSGRQFSNSRSEMNVSTLELGDSALYLCASSLVASGAVDTQYFGPGTRLTVL.

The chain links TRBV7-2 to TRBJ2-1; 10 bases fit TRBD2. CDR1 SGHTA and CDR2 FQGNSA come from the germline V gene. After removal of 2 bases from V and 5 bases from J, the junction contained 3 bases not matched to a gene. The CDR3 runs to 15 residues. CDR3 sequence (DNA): TGTGCCAGCAGCTTAACTAGCGGGGCGCACAATGAGCAGTTCTTC. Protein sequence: CASSLTSGAHNEQFF.

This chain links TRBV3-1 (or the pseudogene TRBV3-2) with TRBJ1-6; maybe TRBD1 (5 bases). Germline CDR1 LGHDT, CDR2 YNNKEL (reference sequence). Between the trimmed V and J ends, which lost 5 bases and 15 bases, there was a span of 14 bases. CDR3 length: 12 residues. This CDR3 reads CASSSVEQGLHF. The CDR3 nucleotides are TGTGCCAGCAGCTCTGTTGAGCAGGGCCTCCACTTT.

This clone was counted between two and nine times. The CDR3 DNA reads as TGTGCCAGCGGCGGGCCCTTGGGTCAGCCCCAGCATTTT. Translating gives CASGGPLGQPQHF. The chain uses TRBV12-3 or TRBV12-4 and TRBJ1-5, with D uncertain. V was trimmed by 8 bases and J by 6 bases, leaving 14 bases between them. This CDR3 is 13 amino acids long.